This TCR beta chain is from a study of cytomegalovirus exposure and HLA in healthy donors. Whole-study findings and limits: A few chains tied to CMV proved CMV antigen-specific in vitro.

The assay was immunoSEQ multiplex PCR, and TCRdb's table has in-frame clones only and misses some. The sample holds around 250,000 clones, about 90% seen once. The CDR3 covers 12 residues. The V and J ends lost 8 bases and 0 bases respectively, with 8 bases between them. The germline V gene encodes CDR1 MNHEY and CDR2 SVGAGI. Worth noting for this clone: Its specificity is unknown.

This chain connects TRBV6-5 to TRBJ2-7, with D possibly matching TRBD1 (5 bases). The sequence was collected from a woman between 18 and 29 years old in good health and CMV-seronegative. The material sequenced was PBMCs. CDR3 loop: CASQDSSYEQYV. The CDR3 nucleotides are TGTGCCAGCCAAGACAGCTCCTACGAGCAGTACGTC.